This TCR beta chain was recorded in a study of OX40 agonist ivuxolimab in advanced cancers. Only in-frame clones appear in the TCRdb table, and some are missing; sequencing was by immunoSEQ multiplex PCR. The sample consists of 65,000 to 70,000 clones, more than 70% of them appearing once. This TCR was recovered from an adult with an advanced solid tumor such as melanoma, head and neck, liver or kidney cancer. The specimen comprised CD4+ or CD8+ T cells sorted from blood, sampled in a trial of the OX40 agonist ivuxolimab.

The CDR3: CASSLPAPGGGYEQYF. In DNA form, the CDR3 reads TGTGCCAGCAGTTTACCCGCCCCAGGGGGGGGTTACGAGCAGTACTTC. The chain couples TRBV28 to TRBJ2-7, with D perhaps matching TRBD1 or TRBD2 (7 bases each). Per the germline V gene, CDR1 is MDHEN and CDR2 is SYDVKM. This CDR3 has 16 residues. V lost 2 bases, J lost 4 bases, and 18 bases lay in between. Supplemented by reference TRBV28 and TRBJ2-7, the full variable domain reads DVKVTQSSRYLVKRTGEKVFLECVQDMDHENMFWYRQDPGLGLRLIYFSYDVKMKEKGDIPEGYSVSREKKERFSLILESASTNQTSMYLCASSLPAPGGGYEQYFGPGTRLTVT.